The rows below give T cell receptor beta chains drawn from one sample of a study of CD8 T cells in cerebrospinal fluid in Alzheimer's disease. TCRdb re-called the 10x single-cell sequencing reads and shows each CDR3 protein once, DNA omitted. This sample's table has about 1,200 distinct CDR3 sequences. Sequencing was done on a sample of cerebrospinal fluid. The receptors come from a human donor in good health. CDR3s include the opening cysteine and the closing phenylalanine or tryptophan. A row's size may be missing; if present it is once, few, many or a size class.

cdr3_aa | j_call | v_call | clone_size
CSVDRTVRETQYF | TRBJ2-5 | TRBV29-1 | medium-sized
CASSFTAGDEKLFF | TRBJ1-4 | TRBV28 | medium-sized
CASSQEGDYGYTF | TRBJ1-2 | TRBV4-1 | large
CASSSPGIGNTIYF | TRBJ1-3 | TRBV6-5 | NA
CASRNRGETQYF | TRBJ2-5 | TRBV2 | medium-sized
CATSDFAGQASGSSYNEQFF | TRBJ2-1 | TRBV24-1 | medium-sized
CASTEARGTEAFF | TRBJ1-1 | TRBV6-2/TRBV6-3 | large
CASREMLAKNIQYF | TRBJ2-4 | TRBV27 | medium-sized
CASSPQGTFYEQYF | TRBJ2-7 | TRBV7-9 | medium-sized
CSAIGGPKNIQYF | TRBJ2-4 | TRBV20-1 | medium-sized
CASSREWVGPYEQYF | TRBJ2-7 | TRBV28 | large
CASRPRGDSNQPQHF | TRBJ1-5 | TRBV19 | medium-sized
CSVEFDSFIYGYTF | TRBJ1-2 | TRBV29-1 | medium-sized
CASRKGGASYNEQFF | TRBJ2-1 | TRBV4-1 | NA
CASSWGQETQYF | TRBJ2-5 | TRBV5-6 | medium-sized
CSAEAGSSEQYF | TRBJ2-7 | TRBV29-1 | NA
CSGWGAGKDSTDTQYF | TRBJ2-3 | TRBV29-1 | medium-sized